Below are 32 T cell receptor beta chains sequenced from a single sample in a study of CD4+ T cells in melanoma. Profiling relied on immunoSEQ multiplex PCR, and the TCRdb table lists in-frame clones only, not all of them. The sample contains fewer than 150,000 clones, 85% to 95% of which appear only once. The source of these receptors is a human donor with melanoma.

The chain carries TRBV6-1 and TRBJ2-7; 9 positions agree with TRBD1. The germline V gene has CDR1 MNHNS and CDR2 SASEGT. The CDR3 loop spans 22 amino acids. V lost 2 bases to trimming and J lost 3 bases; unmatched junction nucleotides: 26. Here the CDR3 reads CASSERGQGRALSPLRFYEQYF. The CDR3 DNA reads TGTGCCAGCAGTGAACGGGGACAGGGCAGGGCCCTTTCCCCTCTGAGGTTCTACGAGCAGTACTTC.

The CDR3 protein is CASSPIQGGETQYF. The CDR3 nucleotides read TGTGCCAGCTCACCAATTCAGGGCGGGGAGACCCAGTACTTC. The chain recombines TRBV18 with TRBJ2-5; D is perhaps TRBD1 or TRBD2 (5 bases each). The V gene lost 2 bases and the J gene lost 5 bases, with 12 bases spanning the gap. Germline CDR1 and CDR2: KGHSH and LQKENI. The CDR3 runs 14 residues.

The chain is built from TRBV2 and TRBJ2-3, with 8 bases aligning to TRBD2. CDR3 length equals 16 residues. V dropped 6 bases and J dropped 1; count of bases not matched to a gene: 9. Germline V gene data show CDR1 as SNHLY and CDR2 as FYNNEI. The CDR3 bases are TGTGCCAGCAGCACCGGTAGCGGGGCACGCACAGATACGCAGTATTTT. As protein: CASSTGSGARTDTQYF.

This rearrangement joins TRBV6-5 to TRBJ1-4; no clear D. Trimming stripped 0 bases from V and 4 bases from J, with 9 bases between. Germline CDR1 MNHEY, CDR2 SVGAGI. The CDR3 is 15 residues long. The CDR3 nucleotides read TGTGCCAGCAGTTACTCGAGCAGGTTTAATGAAAAACTGTTTTTT. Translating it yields CASSYSSRFNEKLFF.

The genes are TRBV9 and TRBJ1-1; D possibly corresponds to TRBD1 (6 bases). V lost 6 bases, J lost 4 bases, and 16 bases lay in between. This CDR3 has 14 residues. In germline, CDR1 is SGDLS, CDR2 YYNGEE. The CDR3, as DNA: TGTGCCAGCATGGCAGGGGCGCAAAGCACTGAAGCTTTCTTT. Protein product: CASMAGAQSTEAFF.

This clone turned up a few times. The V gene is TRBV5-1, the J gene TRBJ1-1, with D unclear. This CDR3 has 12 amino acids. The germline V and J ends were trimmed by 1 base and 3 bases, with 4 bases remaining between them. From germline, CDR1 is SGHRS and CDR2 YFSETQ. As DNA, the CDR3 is TGCGCCAGCAGCTTGCCGGACACTGAAGCTTTCTTT. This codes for CASSLPDTEAFF.

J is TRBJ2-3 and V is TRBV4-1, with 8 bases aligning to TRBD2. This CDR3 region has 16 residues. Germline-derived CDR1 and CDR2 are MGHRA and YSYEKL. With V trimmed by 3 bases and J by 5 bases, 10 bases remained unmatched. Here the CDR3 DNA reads TGCGCCAGCAGCCACCCGGGGGGGACGACTGGAGATACGCAGTATTTT. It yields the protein CASSHPGGTTGDTQYF.

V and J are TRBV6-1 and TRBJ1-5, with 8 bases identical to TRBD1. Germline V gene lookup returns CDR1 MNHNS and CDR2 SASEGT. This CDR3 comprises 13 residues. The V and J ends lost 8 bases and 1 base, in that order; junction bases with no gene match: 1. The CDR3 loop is CASGDRSNQPQHF. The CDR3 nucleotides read TGTGCCAGCGGGGACAGGAGCAATCAGCCCCAGCATTTT.

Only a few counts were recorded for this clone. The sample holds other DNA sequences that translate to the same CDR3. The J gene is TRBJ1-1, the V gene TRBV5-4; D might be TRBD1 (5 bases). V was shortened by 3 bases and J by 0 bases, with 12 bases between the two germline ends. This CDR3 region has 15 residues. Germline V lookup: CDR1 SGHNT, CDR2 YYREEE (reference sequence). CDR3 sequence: CASSSRTRMNTEAFF. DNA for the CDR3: TGTGCCAGCAGCTCTAGGACAAGAATGAACACTGAAGCTTTCTTT.

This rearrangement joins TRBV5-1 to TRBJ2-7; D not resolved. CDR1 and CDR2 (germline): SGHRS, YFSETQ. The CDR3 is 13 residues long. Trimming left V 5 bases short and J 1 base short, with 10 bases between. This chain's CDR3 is CASREPSSYEQYF. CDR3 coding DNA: TGCGCCAGCAGAGAACCGAGTTCCTACGAGCAGTACTTC.

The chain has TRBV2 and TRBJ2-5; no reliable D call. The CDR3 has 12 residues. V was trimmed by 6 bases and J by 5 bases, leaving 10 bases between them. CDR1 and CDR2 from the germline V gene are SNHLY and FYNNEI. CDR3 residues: CASSLGRETQYF. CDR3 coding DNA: TGTGCCAGCAGCCTCGGGCGGGAGACCCAGTACTTC.

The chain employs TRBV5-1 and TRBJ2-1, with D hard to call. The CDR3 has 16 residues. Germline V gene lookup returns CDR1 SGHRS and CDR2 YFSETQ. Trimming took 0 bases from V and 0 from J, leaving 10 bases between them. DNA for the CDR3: TGCGCCAGCAGCTTGGGCTTACCTAGCTCCTACAATGAGCAGTTCTTC. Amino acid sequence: CASSLGLPSSYNEQFF. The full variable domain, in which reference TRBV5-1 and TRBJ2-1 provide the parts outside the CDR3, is KAGVTQTPRYLIKTRGQQVTLSCSPISGHRSVSWYQQTPGQGLQFLFEYFSETQRNKGNFPGRFSGRQFSNSRSEMNVSTLELGDSALYLCASSLGLPSSYNEQFFGPGTRLTVL.

The CDR3 spells CASRGTGNGYTF. DNA for the CDR3: TGTGCCAGCAGGGGGACAGGGAATGGCTACACCTTC. The genes are TRBV6-1 and TRBJ1-2, with TRBD1 matching over 9 bases. The V gene end was trimmed by 6 bases and the J gene end by 6 bases; junction bases not matched to a gene: 2. Looked up from germline, CDR1 is MNHNS and CDR2 is SASEGT. The CDR3 sequence is 12 residues long.

In DNA, the CDR3 is TGTGCCAGCAGCTATCAACAGGGGGAGGCCTATGGCTACACCTTC. Its protein product is CASSYQQGEAYGYTF. V gene TRBV5-8 combines with J gene TRBJ1-2; 8 bases are a match to TRBD1. J lost 4 bases, V lost 3 bases, and 8 bases had no gene match. The CDR3 sequence is 15 residues long. Germline loops: CDR1 SGHTS, CDR2 YDEGEE.

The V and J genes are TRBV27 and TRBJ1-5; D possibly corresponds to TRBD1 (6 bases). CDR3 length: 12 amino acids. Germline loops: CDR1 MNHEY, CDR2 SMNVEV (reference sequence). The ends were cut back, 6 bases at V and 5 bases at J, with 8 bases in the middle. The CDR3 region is CASSRTDQPQHF. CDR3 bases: TGTGCCAGCAGCCGGACAGATCAGCCCCAGCATTTT.

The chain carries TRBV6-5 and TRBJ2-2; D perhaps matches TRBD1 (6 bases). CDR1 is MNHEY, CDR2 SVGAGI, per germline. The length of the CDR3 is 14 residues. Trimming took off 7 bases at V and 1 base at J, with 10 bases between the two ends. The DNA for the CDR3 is TGTGCCAGCAAAACGGGACAGAACACCGGGGAGCTGTTTTTT. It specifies CASKTGQNTGELFF.

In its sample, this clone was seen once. CDR3 DNA: TGTGCCAGCAGCCCCAGGGCGGGGGGAAGCTCTGGGGCCAACGTCCTGACTTTC. Its translation: CASSPRAGGSSGANVLTF. This chain connects TRBV7-9 to TRBJ2-6; TRBD2 agrees at 8 bases. CDR1 SEHNR and CDR2 FQNEAQ come from the germline V gene (reference sequence). V shed 5 bases and J 0 bases; nucleotides not matched to a gene: 9. The CDR3 length is 18 residues.

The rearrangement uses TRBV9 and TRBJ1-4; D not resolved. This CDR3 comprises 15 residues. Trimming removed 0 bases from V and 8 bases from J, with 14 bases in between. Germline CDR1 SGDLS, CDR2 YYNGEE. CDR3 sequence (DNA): TGTGCCAGCAGCGTAGACCCCATGGGTTTAGAAAAACTGTTTTTT. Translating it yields CASSVDPMGLEKLFF. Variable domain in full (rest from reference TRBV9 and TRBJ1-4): DSGVTQTPKHLITATGQRVTLRCSPRSGDLSVYWYQQSLDQGLQFLIQYYNGEERAKGNILERFSAQQFPDLHSELNLSSLELGDSALYFCASSVDPMGLEKLFFGSGTQLSVL.

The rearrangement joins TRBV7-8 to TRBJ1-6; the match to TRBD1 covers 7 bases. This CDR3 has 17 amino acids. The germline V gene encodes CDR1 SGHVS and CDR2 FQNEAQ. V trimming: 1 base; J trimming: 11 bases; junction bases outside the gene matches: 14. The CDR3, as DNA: TGTGCCAGCAGCTTAGGGCAGGGGGGTTCTGGGGGGCCACCCCTCCACTTT. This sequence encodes CASSLGQGGSGGPPLHF.

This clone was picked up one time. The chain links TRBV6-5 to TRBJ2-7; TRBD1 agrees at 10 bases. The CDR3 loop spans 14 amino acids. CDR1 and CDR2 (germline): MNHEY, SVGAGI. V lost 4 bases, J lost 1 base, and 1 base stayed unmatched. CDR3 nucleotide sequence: TGTGCCAGCAGTTGGGACAGGGGATCCTACGAGCAGTACTTC. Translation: CASSWDRGSYEQYF.

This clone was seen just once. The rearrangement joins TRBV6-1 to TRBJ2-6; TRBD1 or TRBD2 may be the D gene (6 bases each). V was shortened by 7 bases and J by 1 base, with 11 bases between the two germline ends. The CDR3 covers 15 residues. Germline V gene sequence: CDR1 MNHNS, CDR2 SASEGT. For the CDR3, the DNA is TGTGCCAGCACCGAGGGGGGTTCTGGGGCCAACGTCCTGACTTTC. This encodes CASTEGGSGANVLTF.

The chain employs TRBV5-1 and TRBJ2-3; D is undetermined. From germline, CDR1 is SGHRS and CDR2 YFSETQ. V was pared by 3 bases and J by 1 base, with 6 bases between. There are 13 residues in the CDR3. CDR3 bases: TGCGCCAGCAGCTCACGGGGCACAGATACGCAGTATTTT. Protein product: CASSSRGTDTQYF.

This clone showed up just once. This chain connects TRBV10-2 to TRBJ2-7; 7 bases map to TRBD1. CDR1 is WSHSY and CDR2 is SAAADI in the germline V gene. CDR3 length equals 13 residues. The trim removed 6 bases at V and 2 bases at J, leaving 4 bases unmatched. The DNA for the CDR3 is TGCGCCAGCAGAGGGGGCTCCACCTACGAGCAGTACTTC. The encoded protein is CASRGGSTYEQYF.

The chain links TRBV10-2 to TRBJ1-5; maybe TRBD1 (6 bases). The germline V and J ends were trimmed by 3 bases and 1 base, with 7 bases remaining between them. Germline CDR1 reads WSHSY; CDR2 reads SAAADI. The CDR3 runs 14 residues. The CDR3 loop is CASSDTGSNQPQHF. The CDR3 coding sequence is TGCGCCAGCAGTGACACAGGGAGCAATCAGCCCCAGCATTTT.

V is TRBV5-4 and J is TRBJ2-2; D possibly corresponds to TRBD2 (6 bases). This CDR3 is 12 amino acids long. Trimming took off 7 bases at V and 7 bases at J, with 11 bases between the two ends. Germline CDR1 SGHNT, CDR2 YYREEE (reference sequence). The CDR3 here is CASRDSVGELFF. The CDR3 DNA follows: TGTGCCAGCCGGGACTCGGTCGGGGAGCTGTTTTTT.

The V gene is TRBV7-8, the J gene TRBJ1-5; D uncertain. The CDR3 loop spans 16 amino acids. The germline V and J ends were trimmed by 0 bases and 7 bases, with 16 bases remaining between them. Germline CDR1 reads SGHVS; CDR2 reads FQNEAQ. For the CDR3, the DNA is TGTGCCAGCAGCTTAGCGGGAACGGAGATCACACAGCCCCAGCATTTT. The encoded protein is CASSLAGTEITQPQHF.

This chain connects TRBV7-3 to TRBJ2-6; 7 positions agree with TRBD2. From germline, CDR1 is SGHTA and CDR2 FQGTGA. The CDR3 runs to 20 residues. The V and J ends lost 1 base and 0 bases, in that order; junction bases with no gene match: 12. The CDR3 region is CASSLNSLGGELSGANVLTF. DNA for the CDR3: TGTGCCAGCAGCTTAAATTCCCTGGGGGGGGAGCTCTCTGGGGCCAACGTCCTGACTTTC.

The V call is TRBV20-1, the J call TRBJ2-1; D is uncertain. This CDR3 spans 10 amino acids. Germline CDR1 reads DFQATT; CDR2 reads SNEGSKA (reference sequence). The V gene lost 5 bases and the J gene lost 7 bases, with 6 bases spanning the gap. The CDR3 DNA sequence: TGCAGTGCTCTGCGTAATGAGCAGTTCTTC. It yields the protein CSALRNEQFF.

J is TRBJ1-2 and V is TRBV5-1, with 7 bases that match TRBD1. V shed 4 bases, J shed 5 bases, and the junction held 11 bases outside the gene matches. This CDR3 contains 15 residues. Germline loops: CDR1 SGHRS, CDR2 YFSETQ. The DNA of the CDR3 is TGCGCCAGCAGCGAGGGCCGGGGGACAGCTTATGGCTACACCTTC. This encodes CASSEGRGTAYGYTF.

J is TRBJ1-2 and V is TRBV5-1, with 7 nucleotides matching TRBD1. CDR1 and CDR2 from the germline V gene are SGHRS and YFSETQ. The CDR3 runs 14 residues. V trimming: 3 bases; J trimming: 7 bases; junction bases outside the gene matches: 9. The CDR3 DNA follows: TGCGCCAGCAGCTCGACAGGGCGGGAGTCTGGCTACACCTTC. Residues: CASSSTGRESGYTF.

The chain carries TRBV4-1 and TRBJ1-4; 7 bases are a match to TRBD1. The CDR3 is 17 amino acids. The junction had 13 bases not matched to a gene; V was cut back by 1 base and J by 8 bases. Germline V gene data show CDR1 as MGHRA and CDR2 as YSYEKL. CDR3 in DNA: TGCGCCAGCAGCCAAGCGTTAGCCCGACAGGGCGAGGAAAAACTGTTTTTT. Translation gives CASSQALARQGEEKLFF.

DNA of the CDR3: TGTGCCAGCAGCCGTACGCAGCGATACACAGATACGCAGTATTTT. It encodes CASSRTQRYTDTQYF. The genes are TRBV5-6 and TRBJ2-3; D remains ambiguous. This CDR3 has 15 amino acids. The germline gives CDR1 SGHDT, CDR2 YYEEEE. V was clipped by 4 bases and J by 2 bases, with 14 bases between them.